This T cell receptor beta chain appears in the sequencing data of a study of blood T cell repertoires in COVID-19. The cohort comprised adults aged about 18 to 90 years residing in under 30 US areas. Germline CDR1 SGHDN, CDR2 FVKESK. The junction had 24 bases not matched to a gene; V was cut back by 3 bases and J by 3 bases. The CDR3 has 22 residues. The method was immunoSEQ multiplex PCR; TCRdb's version includes in-frame clones alone and lacks a portion of them. The sample yields just over 250,000 clones, under 90% seen once. The receptor's source is a young man with acute COVID-19. The rearrangement joins TRBV14 to TRBJ2-1; TRBD2 matches 9 bases. Sequencing input: PBMCs or T cells enriched from blood (not recorded which). The CDR3 DNA reads TGTGCCAGCAGCCATTTCCTAAAGGGAGGGGGTCGCGGGACTAGCCTCTACAATGAGCAGTTCTTC. The encoded protein is CASSHFLKGGGRGTSLYNEQFF.